This T cell receptor (beta chain) was identified in a study of early T cells in non-severe SARS-CoV-2 infection. Study-wide background: Bulk RNA isolated from unsorted whole blood underwent sequencing; chains were not paired. Study-wide results and limits: CD4 and private specificities were missed by VDJdb matching, which favored anti-spike CD8 responses.

This clonotype was observed at least ten times. Antigen unknown. Researchers attached unique molecular identifiers to individual cDNA molecules. Each CDR3 protein gets one entry after TCRdb re-called the 5' RACE reads with MiXCR. Of about 48,000 distinct CDR3 sequences listed, approximately 5.6% are singletons. Unmatched junction bases numbered 7, after V lost 3 bases and J lost 5 bases. CDR1 and CDR2 from the germline V gene are LNHDA and SQIVND (reference sequence). The CDR3 spans 16 residues. The gene calls are TRBV19 and TRBJ2-3; 11 bases line up with TRBD2. The source is an adult who was a healthcare worker with PCR-confirmed SARS-CoV-2 infection or an uninfected control (not recorded which). The material sequenced was whole blood. The CDR3 here is CASSISTSGDKDTQYF. Written as DNA, the CDR3 is TGTGCCAGTAGTATCTCGACTAGCGGGGATAAAGATACGCAGTATTTT.